A selection of T cell receptor beta chains follows, all from one sample in a study of Ad26.COV2.S vaccination and SARS-CoV-2 variants. Only in-frame clones appear in the TCRdb table, and some are missing; sequencing was by immunoSEQ multiplex PCR. The sample holds 400,000 to 500,000 clones; around 87% are singletons and the top ten take 3.6%. The sample in question was peripheral blood, obtained in a trial of Ad26.COV2.S vaccine versus placebo. Receptor source: a person aged 18-60 years who received the Ad26.COV2.S COVID-19 vaccine or a placebo. CDR3s include the opening cysteine and the closing phenylalanine or tryptophan. Fields, in order: clone size, D gene, J gene, V gene, CDR3 protein, CDR3 DNA. The D gene is left open where the match is weak. Rows may omit the clone size; those that give it use once, few, many or a size class.

clone_size: -; d_call: -; j_call: TRBJ2-3; v_call: TRBV27; cdr3_aa: CASGHGGTNTDTQYF; cdr3_nt: TGTGCCAGCGGACATGGCGGCACGAACACAGATACGCAGTATTTT
clone_size: once; d_call: -; j_call: TRBJ2-7; v_call: TRBV6-5; cdr3_aa: CASRKWGYEQYF; cdr3_nt: TGTGCCAGCAGGAAGTGGGGCTACGAGCAGTACTTC
clone_size: -; d_call: TRBD2; j_call: TRBJ2-3; v_call: TRBV27; cdr3_aa: CASSLLAVTDTQYF; cdr3_nt: TGTGCCAGCAGTTTACTAGCGGTCACAGATACGCAGTATTTT
clone_size: -; d_call: TRBD2; j_call: TRBJ2-6; v_call: TRBV5-1; cdr3_aa: CASSLAPAGGLGANVLTF; cdr3_nt: TGCGCCAGCAGCTTGGCCCCGGCGGGGGGGCTTGGGGCCAACGTCCTGACTTTC
clone_size: -; d_call: -; j_call: TRBJ2-1; v_call: TRBV21-1; cdr3_aa: CASSKGLEDYNEQFF; cdr3_nt: TGTGCCAGCAGCAAGGGACTAGAGGACTACAATGAGCAGTTCTTC
clone_size: -; d_call: TRBD1; j_call: TRBJ1-1; v_call: TRBV30; cdr3_aa: CAWRKGTGVEAFF; cdr3_nt: TGTGCCTGGAGGAAAGGGACAGGGGTTGAAGCTTTCTTT
clone_size: -; d_call: TRBD1; j_call: TRBJ2-2; v_call: TRBV28; cdr3_aa: CASSPGQVEHGELFF; cdr3_nt: TGTGCCAGCAGTCCTGGACAGGTAGAACACGGGGAGCTGTTTTTT
clone_size: few; d_call: TRBD2; j_call: TRBJ2-1; v_call: TRBV7-2; cdr3_aa: CASSLGGLAVNEQFF; cdr3_nt: TGTGCCAGCAGCTTAGGGGGACTAGCGGTAAATGAGCAGTTCTTC
clone_size: -; d_call: -; j_call: TRBJ1-2; v_call: TRBV6-5; cdr3_aa: CASSRTTNYGYTF; cdr3_nt: TGTGCCAGCAGTCGCACTACTAACTATGGCTACACCTTC
clone_size: -; d_call: TRBD2; j_call: TRBJ2-3; v_call: TRBV3-1/TRBV3-2; cdr3_aa: CASSQDARGGTDTQYF; cdr3_nt: TGTGCCAGCAGCCAAGATGCTCGCGGGGGGACAGATACGCAGTATTTT
clone_size: -; d_call: -; j_call: TRBJ2-7; v_call: TRBV28; cdr3_aa: CASSLLTYEQYF; cdr3_nt: TGTGCCAGCAGCCTGCTTACCTACGAGCAGTACTTC
clone_size: -; d_call: -; j_call: TRBJ2-2; v_call: TRBV19; cdr3_aa: CASRRVPNTGELFF; cdr3_nt: TGTGCCAGTCGCAGGGTGCCGAACACCGGGGAGCTGTTTTTT
clone_size: -; d_call: TRBD2; j_call: TRBJ2-5; v_call: TRBV9; cdr3_aa: CASSEERGGLETQYF; cdr3_nt: TGTGCCAGCAGTGAAGAGCGGGGGGGCTTAGAGACCCAGTACTTC
clone_size: once; d_call: -; j_call: TRBJ2-1; v_call: TRBV14; cdr3_aa: CASSQVWREQFF; cdr3_nt: TGTGCCAGCAGCCAAGTGTGGAGGGAGCAGTTCTTC
clone_size: -; d_call: TRBD2; j_call: TRBJ2-1; v_call: TRBV5-4; cdr3_aa: CASSPQRGAYNEQFF; cdr3_nt: TGTGCCAGCAGCCCTCAGCGGGGGGCCTACAATGAGCAGTTCTTC
clone_size: -; d_call: -; j_call: TRBJ2-1; v_call: TRBV12-3/TRBV12-4; cdr3_aa: CASSSDSDNEQFF; cdr3_nt: TGTGCCAGCAGTTCTGACAGTGACAATGAGCAGTTCTTC
clone_size: -; d_call: -; j_call: TRBJ1-1; v_call: TRBV6-2/TRBV6-3; cdr3_aa: CASSSSGRHERAFF; cdr3_nt: TGTGCCAGCAGTTCCTCGGGACGCCACGAAAGGGCTTTCTTT
clone_size: -; d_call: -; j_call: TRBJ1-2; v_call: TRBV19; cdr3_aa: CASSIAVASGYTF; cdr3_nt: TGTGCCAGTAGTATCGCCGTGGCTTCTGGCTACACCTTC
clone_size: -; d_call: -; j_call: TRBJ1-1; v_call: TRBV10-3; cdr3_aa: CAIKGPPNTEAFF; cdr3_nt: TGTGCCATCAAGGGACCCCCAAACACTGAAGCTTTCTTT